This T cell receptor beta chain originates from a study of T-cell reconstitution after alpha-beta-depleted transplantation in children. This clonotype was seen ten or more times. Trimming shortened V by 6 bases and J by 2 bases, and 13 bases separated the two germline ends. Germline-derived CDR1 and CDR2 are DFQATT and SNEGSKA (reference sequence). The CDR3 spans 13 residues. Preparing the TCRbeta library involved the use of unique molecular identifiers. MiXCR was run by TCRdb on the PCR reads, yielding one entry per CDR3 protein. The repertoire holds more than 120,000 distinct CDR3 sequences, with more than 8% as singletons.

The receptor comes from a female patient aged 2 to 10 who had a stem cell transplant for congenital amegakaryocytic thrombocytopenia, so the T cells may come from the graft donor. The sequencing used PBMCs, mostly from graft donor cells, collected 180 days after TCRalphabeta/CD19-depleted stem cell transplant. J is TRBJ2-5 and V is TRBV20-1, with D unclear. CDR3 residues: CSATDPSQETQYF. The CDR3 DNA reads TGCAGTGCCACGGACCCCTCTCAAGAGACCCAGTACTTC.